This TCR beta chain derives from a study of blood T cell repertoires in COVID-19. Study context: Researchers got acute and convalescent COVID-19 samples from the United States, Italy and Spain. Sample material is recorded as cDNA or gDNA derived from T cells, B-cell-depleted T cells, or PBMCs.

Per the authors' pipeline: Amplification with reference gene primers provided the estimates of nucleated cell counts. TCRdb's table, derived via immunoSEQ multiplex PCR, lists solely in-frame clones and lacks some. That table gives V, J and clone size, and the DNA gave D and trimming. The sample holds about 130,000 clones, approximately 82% seen once. This clone occurred many times. The source material was peripheral blood. The TCR sequence derives from a woman between 45 and 65 years old with acute or convalescent COVID-19.

The CDR3 DNA follows: TGTGCCAGCAGTATTAGACTAGCGGGAGGCTACAATGAGCAGTTCTTC. This codes for CASSIRLAGGYNEQFF. V gene TRBV6-4 combines with J gene TRBJ2-1, with TRBD2 matching over 13 bases. J gave up 3 bases and V 5 bases, and 4 bases lay outside the gene matches. The CDR3 totals 16 residues. Germline lookup yields CDR1 MRHNA and CDR2 SNTAGT.